This T cell receptor (beta chain) was identified in a study of cytomegalovirus exposure and HLA in healthy donors. This CDR3 is 14 amino acids long. CDR1 is MGHRA, CDR2 YSYEKL, per germline. The V segment lost 4 bases and the J segment 5 bases; nucleotides outside the gene matches: 8. The method was immunoSEQ multiplex PCR; TCRdb's version includes in-frame clones alone and lacks a portion of them. The sample holds 200,000 or so clones, 75% to 95% seen once. The TCR originated in a woman younger than 30 in good health and CMV-seronegative. The specimen was PBMCs. V is TRBV4-1 and J is TRBJ2-7; TRBD1 agrees at 7 bases. The CDR3 sequence is CASSLRQGENEQYF. CDR3 sequence (DNA): TGCGCCAGCAGCCTCCGACAGGGTGAGAACGAGCAGTACTTC.